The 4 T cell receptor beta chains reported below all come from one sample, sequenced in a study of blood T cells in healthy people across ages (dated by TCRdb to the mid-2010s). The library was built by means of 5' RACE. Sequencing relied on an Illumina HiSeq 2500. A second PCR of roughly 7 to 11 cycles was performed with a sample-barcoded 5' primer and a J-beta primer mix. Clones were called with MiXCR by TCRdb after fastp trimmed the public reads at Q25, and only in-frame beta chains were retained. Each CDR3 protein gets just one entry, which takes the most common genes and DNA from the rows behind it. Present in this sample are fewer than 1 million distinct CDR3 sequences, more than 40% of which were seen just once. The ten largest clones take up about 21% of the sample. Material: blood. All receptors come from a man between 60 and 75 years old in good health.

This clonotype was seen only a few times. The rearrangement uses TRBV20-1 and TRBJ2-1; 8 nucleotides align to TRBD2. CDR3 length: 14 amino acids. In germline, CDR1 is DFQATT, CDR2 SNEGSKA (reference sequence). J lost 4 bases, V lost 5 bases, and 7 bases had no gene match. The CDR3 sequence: CSASLAGPYNEQFF. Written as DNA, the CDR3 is TGCAGTGCTTCCCTAGCGGGCCCTTACAATGAGCAGTTCTTC.

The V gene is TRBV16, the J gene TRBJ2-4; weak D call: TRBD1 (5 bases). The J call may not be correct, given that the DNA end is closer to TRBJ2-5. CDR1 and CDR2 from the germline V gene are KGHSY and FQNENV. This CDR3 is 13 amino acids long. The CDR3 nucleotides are TGTGCCAGCAGCCAACAAACAGGAGAGACCCAGTACTTC. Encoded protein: CASSQQTGETQYF.

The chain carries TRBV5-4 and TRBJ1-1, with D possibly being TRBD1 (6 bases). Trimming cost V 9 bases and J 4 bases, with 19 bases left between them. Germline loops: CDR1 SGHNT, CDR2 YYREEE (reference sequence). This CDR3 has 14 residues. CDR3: CATSEGQTFTEAFF. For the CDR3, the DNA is TGTGCCACCTCAGAGGGACAAACTTTCACTGAAGCTTTCTTT. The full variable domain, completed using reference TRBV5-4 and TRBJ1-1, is ETGVTQSPTHLIKTRGQQVTLRCSSQSGHNTVSWYQQALGQGPQFIFQYYREEENGRGNFPPRFSGLQFPNYSSELNVNALELDDSALYLCATSEGQTFTEAFFGQGTRLTVV.

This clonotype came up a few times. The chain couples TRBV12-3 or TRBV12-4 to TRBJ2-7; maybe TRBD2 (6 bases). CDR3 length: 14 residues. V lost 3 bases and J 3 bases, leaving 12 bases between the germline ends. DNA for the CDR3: TGTGCCAGCAGTTTCAGGGAGGTAATCTACGAGCAGTACTTC. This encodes CASSFREVIYEQYF.